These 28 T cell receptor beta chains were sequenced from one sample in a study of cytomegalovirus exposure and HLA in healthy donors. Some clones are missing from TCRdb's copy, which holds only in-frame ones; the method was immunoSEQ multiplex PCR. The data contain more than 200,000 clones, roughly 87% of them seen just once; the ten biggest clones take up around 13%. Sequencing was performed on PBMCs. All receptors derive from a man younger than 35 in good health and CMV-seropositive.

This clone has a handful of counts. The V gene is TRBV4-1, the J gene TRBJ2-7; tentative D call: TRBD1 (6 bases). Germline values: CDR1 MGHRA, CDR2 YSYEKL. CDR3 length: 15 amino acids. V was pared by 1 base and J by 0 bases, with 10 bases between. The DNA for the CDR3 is TGCGCCAGCAGCCAAGCAAGGGGGTCCTCCTACGAGCAGTACTTC. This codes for CASSQARGSSYEQYF.

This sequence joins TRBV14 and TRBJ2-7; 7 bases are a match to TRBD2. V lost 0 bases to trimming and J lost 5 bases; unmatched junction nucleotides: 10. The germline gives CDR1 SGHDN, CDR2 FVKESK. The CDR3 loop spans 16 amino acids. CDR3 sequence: CASSQDFGAGPHEQYF. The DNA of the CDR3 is TGTGCCAGCAGCCAAGATTTCGGAGCGGGACCCCACGAGCAGTACTTC.

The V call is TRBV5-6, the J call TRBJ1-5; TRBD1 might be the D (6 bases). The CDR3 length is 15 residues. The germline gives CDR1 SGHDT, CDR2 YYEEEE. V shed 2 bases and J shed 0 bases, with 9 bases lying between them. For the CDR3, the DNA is TGTGCCAGCAGCTTCCAGGGGTTTAGCAATCAGCCCCAGCATTTT. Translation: CASSFQGFSNQPQHF.

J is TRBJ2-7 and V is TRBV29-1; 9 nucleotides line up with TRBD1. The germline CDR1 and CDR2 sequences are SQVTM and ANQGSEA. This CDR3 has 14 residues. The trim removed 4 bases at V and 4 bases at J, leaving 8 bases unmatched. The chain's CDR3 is CSVAGGQGNYEQYF. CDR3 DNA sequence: TGCAGCGTTGCAGGGGGACAGGGAAATTACGAGCAGTACTTC.

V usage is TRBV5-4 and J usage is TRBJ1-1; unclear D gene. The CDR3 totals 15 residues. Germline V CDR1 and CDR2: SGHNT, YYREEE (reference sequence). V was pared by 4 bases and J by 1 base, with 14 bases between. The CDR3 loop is CASSQTRAGNTEAFF. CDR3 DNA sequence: TGTGCCAGCAGCCAAACCCGCGCGGGGAACACTGAAGCTTTCTTT.

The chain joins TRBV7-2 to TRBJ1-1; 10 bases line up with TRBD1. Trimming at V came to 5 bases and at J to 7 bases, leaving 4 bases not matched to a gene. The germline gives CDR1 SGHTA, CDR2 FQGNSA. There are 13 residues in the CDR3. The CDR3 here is CASSRQGAGEAFF. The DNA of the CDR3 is TGTGCCAGCAGCCGACAGGGGGCTGGTGAAGCTTTCTTT.

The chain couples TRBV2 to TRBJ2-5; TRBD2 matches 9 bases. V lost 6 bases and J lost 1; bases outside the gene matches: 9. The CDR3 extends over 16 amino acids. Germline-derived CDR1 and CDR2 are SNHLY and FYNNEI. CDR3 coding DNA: TGTGCCAGCAGGAGGACTTCACTAGCGGGCCAAGAGACCCAGTACTTC. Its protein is CASRRTSLAGQETQYF.

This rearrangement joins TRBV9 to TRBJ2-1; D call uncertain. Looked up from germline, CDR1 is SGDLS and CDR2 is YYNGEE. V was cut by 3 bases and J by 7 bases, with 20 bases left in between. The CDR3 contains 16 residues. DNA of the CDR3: TGTGCCAGCAGCGGATCAGGCTCCGACCCTTGGAATGAGCAGTTCTTC. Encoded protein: CASSGSGSDPWNEQFF.

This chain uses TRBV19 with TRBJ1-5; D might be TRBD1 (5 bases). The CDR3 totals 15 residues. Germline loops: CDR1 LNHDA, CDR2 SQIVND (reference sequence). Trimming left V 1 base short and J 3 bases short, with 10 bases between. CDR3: CASSIGTGLNQPQHF. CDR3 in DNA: TGTGCCAGTAGTATAGGAACAGGCCTCAATCAGCCCCAGCATTTT.

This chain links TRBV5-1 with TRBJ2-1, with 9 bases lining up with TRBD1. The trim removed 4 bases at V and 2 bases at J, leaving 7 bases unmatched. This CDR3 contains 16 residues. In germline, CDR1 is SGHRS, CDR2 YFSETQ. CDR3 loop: CASSHNRGQAYNEQFF. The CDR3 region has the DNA TGCGCCAGCAGCCACAACAGGGGGCAGGCCTACAATGAGCAGTTCTTC.

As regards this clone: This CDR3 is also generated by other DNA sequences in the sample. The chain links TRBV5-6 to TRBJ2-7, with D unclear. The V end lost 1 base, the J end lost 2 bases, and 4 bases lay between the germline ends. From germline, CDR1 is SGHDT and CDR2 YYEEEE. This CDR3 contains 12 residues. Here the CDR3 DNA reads TGTGCCAGCAGCTTGTCAGCCTACGAGCAGTACTTC. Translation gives CASSLSAYEQYF.

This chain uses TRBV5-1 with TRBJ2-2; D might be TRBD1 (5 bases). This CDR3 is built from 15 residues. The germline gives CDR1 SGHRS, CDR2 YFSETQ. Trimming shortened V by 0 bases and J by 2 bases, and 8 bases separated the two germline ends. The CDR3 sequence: CASSLDRPNTGELFF. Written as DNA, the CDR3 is TGCGCCAGCAGCTTGGACAGGCCAAACACCGGGGAGCTGTTTTTT.

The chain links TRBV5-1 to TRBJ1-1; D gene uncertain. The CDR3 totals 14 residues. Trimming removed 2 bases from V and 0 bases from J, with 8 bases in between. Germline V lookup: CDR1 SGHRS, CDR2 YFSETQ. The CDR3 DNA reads TGCGCCAGCAGCTTCCTTGGCCTGAACACTGAAGCTTTCTTT. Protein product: CASSFLGLNTEAFF.

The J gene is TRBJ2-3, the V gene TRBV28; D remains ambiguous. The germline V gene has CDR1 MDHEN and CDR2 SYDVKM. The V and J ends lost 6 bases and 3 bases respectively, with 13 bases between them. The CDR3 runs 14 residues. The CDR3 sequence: CASSRRAGTDTQYF. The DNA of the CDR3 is TGTGCCAGCAGCCGCCGAGCAGGTACAGATACGCAGTATTTT.

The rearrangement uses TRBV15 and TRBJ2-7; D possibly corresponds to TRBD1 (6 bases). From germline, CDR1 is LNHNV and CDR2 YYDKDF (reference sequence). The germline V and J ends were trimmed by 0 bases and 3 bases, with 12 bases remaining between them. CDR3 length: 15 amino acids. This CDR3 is CATSRDYRESYEQYF. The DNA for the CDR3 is TGTGCCACCAGCAGAGATTACAGGGAAAGCTACGAGCAGTACTTC. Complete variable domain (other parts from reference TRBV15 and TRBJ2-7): DAMVIQNPRYQVTQFGKPVTLSCSQTLNHNVMYWYQQKSSQAPKLLFHYYDKDFNNEADTPDNFQSRRPNTSFCFLDIRSPGLGDTAMYLCATSRDYRESYEQYFGPGTRLTVT.

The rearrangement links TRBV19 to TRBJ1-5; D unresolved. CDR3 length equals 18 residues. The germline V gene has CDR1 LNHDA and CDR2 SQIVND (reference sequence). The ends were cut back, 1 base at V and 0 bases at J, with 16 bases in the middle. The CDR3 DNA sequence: TGTGCCAGTAGTATAGCCGGGCAGGCAATCTATAGCAATCAGCCCCAGCATTTT. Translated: CASSIAGQAIYSNQPQHF. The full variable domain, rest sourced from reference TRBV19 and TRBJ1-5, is DGGITQSPKYLFRKEGQNVTLSCEQNLNHDAMYWYRQDPGQGLRLIYYSQIVNDFQKGDIAEGYSVSREKKESFPLTVTSAQKNPTAFYLCASSIAGQAIYSNQPQHFGDGTRLSIL.

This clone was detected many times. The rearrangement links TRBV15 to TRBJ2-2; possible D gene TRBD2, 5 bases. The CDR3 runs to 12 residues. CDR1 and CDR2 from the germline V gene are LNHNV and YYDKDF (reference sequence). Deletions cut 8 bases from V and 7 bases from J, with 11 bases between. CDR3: CATHGVSGELFF. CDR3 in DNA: TGTGCCACCCACGGGGTAAGCGGGGAGCTGTTTTTT.

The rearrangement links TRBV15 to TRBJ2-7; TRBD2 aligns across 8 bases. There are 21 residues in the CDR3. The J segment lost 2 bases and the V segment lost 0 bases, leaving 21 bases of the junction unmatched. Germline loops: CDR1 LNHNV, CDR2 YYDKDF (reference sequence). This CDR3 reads CATSRDIFWGAGEVLTYEQYF. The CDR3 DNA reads TGTGCCACCAGCAGAGATATTTTTTGGGGAGCGGGAGAGGTTTTAACCTACGAGCAGTACTTC.

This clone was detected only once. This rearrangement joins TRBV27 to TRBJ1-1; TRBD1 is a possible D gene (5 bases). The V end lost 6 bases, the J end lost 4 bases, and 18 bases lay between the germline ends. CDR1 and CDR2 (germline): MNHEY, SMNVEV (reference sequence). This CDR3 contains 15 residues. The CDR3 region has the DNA TGTGCCAGCAGAAGGGGAGGAATCTGGGGCACTGAAGCTTTCTTT. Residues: CASRRGGIWGTEAFF.

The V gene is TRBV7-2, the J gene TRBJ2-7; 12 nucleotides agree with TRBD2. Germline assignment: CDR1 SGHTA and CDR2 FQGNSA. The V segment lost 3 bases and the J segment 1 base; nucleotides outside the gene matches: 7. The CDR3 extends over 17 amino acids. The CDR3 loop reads CASSFLPGLAGSYEQYF. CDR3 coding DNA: TGTGCCAGCAGCTTTTTACCGGGACTAGCGGGTTCCTACGAGCAGTACTTC.

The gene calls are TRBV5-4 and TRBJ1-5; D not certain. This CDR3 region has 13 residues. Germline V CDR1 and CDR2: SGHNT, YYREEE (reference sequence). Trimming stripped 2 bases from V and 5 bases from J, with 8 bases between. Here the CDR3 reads CASSFGIDQPQHF. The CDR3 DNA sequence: TGTGCCAGCAGCTTTGGTATAGATCAGCCCCAGCATTTT. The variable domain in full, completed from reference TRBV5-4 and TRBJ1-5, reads ETGVTQSPTHLIKTRGQQVTLRCSSQSGHNTVSWYQQALGQGPQFIFQYYREEENGRGNFPPRFSGLQFPNYSSELNVNALELDDSALYLCASSFGIDQPQHFGDGTRLSIL.

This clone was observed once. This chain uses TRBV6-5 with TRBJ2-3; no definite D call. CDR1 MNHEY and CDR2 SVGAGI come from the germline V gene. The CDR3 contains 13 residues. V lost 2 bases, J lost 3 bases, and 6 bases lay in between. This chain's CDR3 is CASSYGVTDTQYF. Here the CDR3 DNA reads TGTGCCAGCAGTTACGGGGTAACAGATACGCAGTATTTT.

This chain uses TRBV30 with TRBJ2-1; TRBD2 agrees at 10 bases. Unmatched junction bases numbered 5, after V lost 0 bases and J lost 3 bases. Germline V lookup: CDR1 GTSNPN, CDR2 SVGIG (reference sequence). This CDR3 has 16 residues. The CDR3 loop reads CAWSVIAGGLYNEQFF. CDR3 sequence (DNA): TGTGCCTGGAGTGTAATAGCGGGAGGCCTCTACAATGAGCAGTTCTTC.

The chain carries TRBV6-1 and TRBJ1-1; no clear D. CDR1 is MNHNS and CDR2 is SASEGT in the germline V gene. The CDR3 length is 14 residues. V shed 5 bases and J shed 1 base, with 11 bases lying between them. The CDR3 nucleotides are TGTGCCAGCAGTCGAGCGACGGGGAACACTGAAGCTTTCTTT. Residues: CASSRATGNTEAFF.

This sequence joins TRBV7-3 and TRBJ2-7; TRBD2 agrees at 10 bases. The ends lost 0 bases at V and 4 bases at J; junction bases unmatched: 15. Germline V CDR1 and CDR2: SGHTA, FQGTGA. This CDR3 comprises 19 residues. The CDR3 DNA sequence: TGTGCCAGCAGCTTAACGGAGTCTAGCGGGAGATCAATGGGGTACGAGCAGTACTTC. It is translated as CASSLTESSGRSMGYEQYF.

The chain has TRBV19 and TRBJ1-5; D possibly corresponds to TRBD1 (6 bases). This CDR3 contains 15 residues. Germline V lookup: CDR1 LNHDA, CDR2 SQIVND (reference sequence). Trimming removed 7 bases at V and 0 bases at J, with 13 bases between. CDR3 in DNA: TGTGCCAGTACCGCGACAGGCTATAGCAATCAGCCCCAGCATTTT. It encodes CASTATGYSNQPQHF.

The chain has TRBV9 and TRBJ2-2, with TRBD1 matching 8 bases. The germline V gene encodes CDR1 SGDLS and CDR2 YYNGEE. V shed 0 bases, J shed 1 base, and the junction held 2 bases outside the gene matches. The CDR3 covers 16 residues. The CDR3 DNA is TGTGCCAGCAGCGTAGCTGACAGGGGGAACACCGGGGAGCTGTTTTTT. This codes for CASSVADRGNTGELFF.

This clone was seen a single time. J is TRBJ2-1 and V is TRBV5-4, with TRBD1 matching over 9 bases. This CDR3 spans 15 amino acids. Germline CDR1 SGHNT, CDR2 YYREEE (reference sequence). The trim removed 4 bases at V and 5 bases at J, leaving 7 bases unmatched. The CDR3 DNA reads TGTGCCAGCAGCAGGGGTGGACAGGGGAACAATGAGCAGTTCTTC. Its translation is CASSRGGQGNNEQFF.